Each of the 24 T cell receptor beta chains below was sequenced from the same sample in a study of response to subunit inactivated influenza vaccine. TCRdb itself ran the RT-PCR reads through MiXCR, one entry per CDR3 protein. The data contain about 300,000 distinct CDR3 sequences, 20% to 25% of them seen just once; the ten biggest clones take up roughly 10%. The specimen comprised PBMCs from blood, sampled less than 22 months after vaccination. The receptor source for this set is a man between 50 and 75 years old who received an inactivated influenza vaccine.

The rearrangement links TRBV10-3 to TRBJ2-2; D tentatively reads TRBD1 or TRBD2 (6 bases each). CDR1 ENHRY and CDR2 SYGVKD come from the germline V gene. V was trimmed by 0 bases and J by 5 bases, leaving 13 bases between them. The CDR3 runs to 16 residues. The CDR3, as DNA: TGTGCCATCAGTGAGTCGCGGGGACATCCGACCGGGGAGCTGTTTTTT. The encoded protein is CAISESRGHPTGELFF.

The rearrangement uses TRBV7-2 and TRBJ2-7; no definite D call. The CDR3 is 13 amino acids. Germline V gene sequence: CDR1 SGHTA, CDR2 FQGNSA. With 1 base removed from V and 4 bases from J, the gap between germline ends came to 8 bases. CDR3 region: CASSLVIWYEQYF. Written as DNA, the CDR3 is TGTGCCAGCAGCTTAGTAATATGGTACGAGCAGTACTTC.

This clonotype was seen ten or more times. This rearrangement joins TRBV4-2 to TRBJ2-7; D is perhaps TRBD1 (6 bases). The CDR3 sequence is 18 residues long. V was pared by 0 bases and J by 2 bases, with 20 bases between. CDR1 and CDR2 from the germline V gene are LGHNA and YNFKEQ. DNA for the CDR3: TGTGCCAGCAGCCAAGACCTCCTAAGACAGGTCACGGCCTACGAGCAGTACTTC. This gives the protein CASSQDLLRQVTAYEQYF.

The sample holds many counts of this clonotype. V and J are TRBV12-3 or TRBV12-4 and TRBJ1-5, with a possible D match to TRBD1 (6 bases). The ends were cut back, 6 bases at V and 6 bases at J, with 12 bases in the middle. The CDR3 spans 13 residues. The chain's CDR3 is CASRGADGQPQHF. CDR3 in DNA: TGTGCCAGCAGGGGGGCGGACGGTCAGCCCCAGCATTTT.

The CDR3: CASSRTSGNTIYF. As DNA, the CDR3 is TGTGCCAGCAGCCGGACCTCTGGAAACACCATATATTTT. This sequence joins TRBV12-3 or TRBV12-4 and TRBJ1-3; D unclear. V gave up 6 bases and J gave up 0 bases, with 6 bases separating them. This CDR3 is 13 amino acids long.

This chain connects TRBV5-1 to TRBJ1-4, with a tentative D call TRBD1 (5 bases). This CDR3 has 14 amino acids. The V gene's germline CDR1 is SGHRS and CDR2 YFSETQ. Trimming left V 4 bases short and J 5 bases short, with 12 bases between. In DNA form, the CDR3 reads TGCGCCAGCAGCGACGGACGGGGGAATGAAAAACTGTTTTTT. It encodes CASSDGRGNEKLFF.

The CDR3 loop is CASSPPDANSPLHF. In DNA, the CDR3 is TGTGCCAGCAGCCCCCCAGACGCTAATTCACCCCTCCACTTT. This chain joins TRBV12-3 or TRBV12-4 and TRBJ1-6; no clear D gene. V lost 6 bases, J lost 6 bases, and 12 bases lay in between. The CDR3 has 14 residues.

This clonotype turned up a few times. This sequence joins TRBV3-1 and TRBJ1-6; 7 nucleotides line up with TRBD1. CDR1 is LGHDT, CDR2 YNNKEL, per germline (reference sequence). The CDR3 sequence is 17 residues long. Trimming removed 4 bases from V and 5 bases from J; junction bases left unmatched: 11. The CDR3 sequence is CASSPTGIGPHNSPLHF. The CDR3 region has the DNA TGTGCCAGCAGCCCGACAGGGATCGGCCCTCATAATTCACCCCTCCACTTT.

This clonotype was counted only a few times. The chain recombines TRBV28 with TRBJ2-1, with D possibly matching TRBD1 (6 bases). Germline CDR1 reads MDHEN; CDR2 reads SYDVKM. The CDR3 has 12 amino acids. The V end lost 8 bases, the J end lost 6 bases, and 11 bases lay between the germline ends. The CDR3 bases are TGTGCCAGCGTCCAGGGGTCCAATGAGCAGTTCTTC. It codes for CASVQGSNEQFF.

J is TRBJ2-7 and V is TRBV11-2; D is ambiguous. This CDR3 region has 13 residues. Germline V gene sequence: CDR1 SGHAT, CDR2 FQNNGV. V was cut by 2 bases and J by 9 bases, with 14 bases left in between. The CDR3 DNA is TGTGCCAGCAGCTTAAGGGCCCCTACTGGGCAGTACTTC. This gives the protein CASSLRAPTGQYF.

This clonotype was recorded a few times. This chain links TRBV7-9 with TRBJ2-5; the match to TRBD1 covers 7 bases. CDR1 is SEHNR, CDR2 FQNEAQ, per germline (reference sequence). The CDR3 totals 15 residues. V was clipped by 3 bases and J by 5 bases; unmatched bases: 9. As DNA, the CDR3 is TGTGCCAGCAGCTTCTGGACAGGAACAGTGGAGACCCAGTACTTC. Encoded protein: CASSFWTGTVETQYF.

This clonotype was seen more than once but under ten times. This chain links TRBV7-2 with TRBJ1-1; D gene unclear. CDR1 SGHTA and CDR2 FQGNSA come from the germline V gene. V lost 4 bases to trimming and J lost 5 bases, with 8 bases between them. There are 12 residues in the CDR3. The CDR3 DNA sequence: TGTGCCAGCAGCTGGGCGCGGACTGAAGCTTTCTTT. Its protein product is CASSWARTEAFF.

This clonotype came up a few times. V and J are TRBV11-1 and TRBJ2-2; D perhaps matches TRBD1 (6 bases). The CDR3 has 15 amino acids. Trimming stripped 5 bases from V and 3 bases from J, with 13 bases between. CDR1 is SGHAT and CDR2 is FQDESV in the germline V gene (reference sequence). CDR3 protein: CASSDPNRDTGELFF. The CDR3, as DNA: TGTGCCAGCAGCGACCCAAACAGGGACACCGGGGAGCTGTTTTTT.

This clonotype was detected many times. This chain connects TRBV7-2 to TRBJ1-5; no firm D call. Trimming removed 2 bases from V and 4 bases from J, with 6 bases in between. The CDR3 spans 13 residues. CDR1 is SGHTA and CDR2 is FQGNSA in the germline V gene. The CDR3 DNA reads TGTGCCAGCAGCTTAAAAGTTAATCAGCCCCAGCATTTT. Amino acid sequence: CASSLKVNQPQHF.

The gene calls are TRBV27 and TRBJ1-5; TRBD1 is a possible D gene (5 bases). The V gene lost 3 bases and the J gene lost 9 bases, with 12 bases spanning the gap. The germline CDR1 and CDR2 sequences are MNHEY and SMNVEV (reference sequence). CDR3 size: 13 residues. The CDR3 is CASSFGTEGPQHF. The CDR3 DNA follows: TGTGCCAGCAGTTTCGGGACCGAGGGGCCCCAGCATTTT.

In the case of this clonotype: Given a much more abundant clone one base away, this may be a read error. The rearrangement joins TRBV29-1 to TRBJ1-1; possible D gene TRBD1, 6 bases. The length of the CDR3 is 14 residues. Germline assignment: CDR1 SQVTM and CDR2 ANQGSEA. CDR3 region: CSAKEDSYNTQAFF. In DNA, the CDR3 is TGCAGCGCCAAGGAGGACAGCTACAACACTCAAGCTTTCTTT. Together with reference TRBV29-1 and TRBJ1-1, the CDR3 gives the full variable domain: SAVISQKPSRDICQRGTSLTIQCQVDSQVTMMFWYRQQPGQSLTLIATANQGSEATYESGFVIDKFPISRPNLTFSTLTVSNMSPEDSSIYLCSAKEDSYNTQAFFGQGTRLTVV.

The chain joins TRBV3-1 to TRBJ2-3; possible D gene TRBD1, 6 bases. Germline V gene lookup returns CDR1 LGHDT and CDR2 YNNKEL (reference sequence). The CDR3 extends over 17 amino acids. The V end was cut by 4 bases, the J end by 2 bases, with 19 bases between. The CDR3 DNA reads as TGTGCCAGCAGCCGCGGAAGATCCGGGACAATCACAGATACGCAGTATTTT. It encodes CASSRGRSGTITDTQYF.

This clonotype was seen a few times. The V and J genes are TRBV7-2 and TRBJ1-4; no firm D call. V gave up 1 base and J gave up 10 bases, with 10 bases separating them. Germline V gives CDR1 SGHTA, CDR2 FQGNSA. The CDR3 covers 13 residues. The CDR3 DNA follows: TGTGCCAGCAGCTTAGGGGTTCTCGGAAAACTGTTTTTT. It codes for CASSLGVLGKLFF.

The chain combines TRBV7-8 with TRBJ1-5; D uncertain. There are 15 residues in the CDR3. Germline lookup yields CDR1 SGHVS and CDR2 FQNEAQ. Trimming removed 0 bases from V and 0 bases from J, with 6 bases in between. The chain's CDR3 is CASSLAEISNQPQHF. The CDR3 DNA reads TGTGCCAGCAGCTTAGCGGAGATTAGCAATCAGCCCCAGCATTTT.

This clonotype was counted a few times. The V and J genes are TRBV11-2 and TRBJ1-2, with 8 bases matching TRBD1. CDR1 is SGHAT, CDR2 FQNNGV, per germline. The CDR3 spans 14 residues. With 1 base clipped from V and 6 bases from J, the junction kept 4 bases outside the gene matches. The CDR3 sequence is CASSLGGTGHGYTF. The CDR3 DNA reads TGTGCCAGCAGCTTAGGCGGGACAGGTCATGGCTACACCTTC.

Ten or more counts support this clonotype. The chain employs TRBV20-1 and TRBJ1-2; D ambiguous. V dropped 3 bases and J dropped 5 bases, with 13 bases sitting between them. The CDR3 spans 13 residues. Germline values: CDR1 DFQATT, CDR2 SNEGSKA (reference sequence). The CDR3 loop reads CSASPSGSYGYTF. DNA of the CDR3: TGCAGTGCTAGTCCCTCCGGAAGTTATGGCTACACCTTC.

The rearrangement uses TRBV25-1 and TRBJ2-2, with D possibly matching TRBD2 (5 bases). Germline CDR1 is MGHDK and CDR2 is SYGVNS. The CDR3 length is 11 residues. V lost 7 bases to trimming and J lost 6 bases, with 6 bases between them. The chain's CDR3 is CASKEAGELFF. Written as DNA, the CDR3 is TGTGCCAGCAAGGAGGCCGGGGAGCTGTTTTTT. Filled out from reference TRBV25-1 and TRBJ2-2, the complete variable domain reads EADIYQTPRYLVIGTGKKITLECSQTMGHDKMYWYQQDPGMELHLIHYSYGVNSTEKGDLSSESTVSRIRTEHFPLTLESARPSHTSQYLCASKEAGELFFGEGSRLTVL.

The table lists this clonotype with a few counts. This CDR3 reads CSVERNPTNYGYTF. CDR3 coding DNA: TGCAGCGTTGAGCGAAACCCTACTAACTATGGCTACACCTTC. The chain has TRBV29-1 and TRBJ1-2, with D uncertain. Between the trimmed V and J ends, which lost 3 bases and 0 bases, there was a span of 11 bases. This CDR3 has 14 residues. The V gene's germline CDR1 is SQVTM and CDR2 ANQGSEA.

The chain employs TRBV20-1 and TRBJ2-5; 11 bases are shared with TRBD2. In germline, CDR1 is DFQATT, CDR2 SNEGSKA (reference sequence). Unmatched junction bases numbered 10, after V lost 3 bases and J lost 1 base. The CDR3 runs to 17 residues. The CDR3 loop reads CSASRASGGPFQETQYF. The CDR3 region has the DNA TGCAGTGCTAGTAGAGCTAGCGGGGGGCCATTCCAAGAGACCCAGTACTTC.